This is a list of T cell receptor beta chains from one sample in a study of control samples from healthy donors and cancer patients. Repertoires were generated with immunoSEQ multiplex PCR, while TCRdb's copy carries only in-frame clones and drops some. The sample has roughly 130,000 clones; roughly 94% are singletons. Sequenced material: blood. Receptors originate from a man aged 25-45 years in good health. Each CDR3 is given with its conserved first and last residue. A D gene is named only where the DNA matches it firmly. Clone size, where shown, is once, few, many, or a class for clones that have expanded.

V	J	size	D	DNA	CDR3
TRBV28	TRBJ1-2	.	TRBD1	TGTGCCAGCAGGGGACAGGGGGCGCGTGGCTATGGCTACACCTTC	CASRGQGARGYGYTF
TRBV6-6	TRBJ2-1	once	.	TGTGCCAGCAGTCCCCTCTCTAGGGCATCTAGGTCGACCGATGAGCAGTTCTTC	CASSPLSRASRSTDEQFF
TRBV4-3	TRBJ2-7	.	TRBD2	TGCGCCAGCAGCCAAGCGGAGCGGGGGGGCTACGAGCAGTACTTC	CASSQAERGGYEQYF
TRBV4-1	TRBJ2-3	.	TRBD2	TGCGCCAGCAGCCAAGGGGGACTAGCGGGGGACCACACAGATACGCAGTATTTT	CASSQGGLAGDHTDTQYF
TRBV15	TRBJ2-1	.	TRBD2	TGTGCCACCAGCAAGGATGTCGCTAGCGGCAATGAGCAGTTCTTC	CATSKDVASGNEQFF
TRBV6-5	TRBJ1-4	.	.	TGTGCCAGCATGGTGTCGACGAAACTGTTTTTT	CASMVSTKLFF
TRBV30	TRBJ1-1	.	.	TGTGCCTGGACCGTAAGCCCCAGGACTGAAGCTTTCTTT	CAWTVSPRTEAFF
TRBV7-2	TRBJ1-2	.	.	TGTGCCAGCTGGCGCCTACGGACCGCCGAGTATGGCTACACCTTC	CASWRLRTAEYGYTF
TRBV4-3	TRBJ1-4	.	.	TGCGCCAGCAGCCAAGAAGAATGGACTAATGAAAAACTGTTTTTT	CASSQEEWTNEKLFF
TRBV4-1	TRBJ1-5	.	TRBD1	TGCGCCAGCAGCCAAAGAACAGGGGGGAATCAGCCCCAGCATTTT	CASSQRTGGNQPQHF
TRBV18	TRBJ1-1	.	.	TGTGCCAGCTCACAGGGCGGCGACACTGAAGCTTTCTTT	CASSQGGDTEAFF
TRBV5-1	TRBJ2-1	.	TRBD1	TGCGCCAGCAGCCAGGACAGGGTTACCTACAATGAGCAGTTCTTC	CASSQDRVTYNEQFF
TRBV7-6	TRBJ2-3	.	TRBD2	TGTGCCAGCAGCTTAGCGCCAGCGGGGATCGCAGATACGCAGTATTTT	CASSLAPAGIADTQYF
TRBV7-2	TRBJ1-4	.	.	TGTGCCAGCAGCTTAGCGGGTACAGGGTTGGTGGAAAAACTGTTTTTT	CASSLAGTGLVEKLFF
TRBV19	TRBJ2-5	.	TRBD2	TGTGCCAGCTCCGGGACTAGCGCGGTACAAGAGACCCAGTACTTC	CASSGTSAVQETQYF
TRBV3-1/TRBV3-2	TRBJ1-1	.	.	TGTGCCAGCAGCCAAGATCACGTTAGCAGGTCCCGTGAAGCTTTCTTT	CASSQDHVSRSREAFF
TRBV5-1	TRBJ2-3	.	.	TGCGCCAGCAGCTTAAGTGTGGATACGCAGTATTTT	CASSLSVDTQYF
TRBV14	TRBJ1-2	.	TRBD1	TGTGCCAGCAGCCCGACTTTGGGACAGGGAGATTCTAACTATGGCTACACCTTC	CASSPTLGQGDSNYGYTF
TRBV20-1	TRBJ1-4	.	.	TGCAGTGCTAGTGCTGGGACGGGAAAACTGTTTTTT	CSASAGTGKLFF
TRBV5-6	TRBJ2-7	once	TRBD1	TGTGCCAGCAGCTTGGCGACAGGGGCCCGTTCTTCCTACGAGCAGTACTTC	CASSLATGARSSYEQYF
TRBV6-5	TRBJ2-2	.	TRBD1	TGTGCCAGCAGTTACAGGACAGGGGGCACCGGGGAGCTGTTTTTT	CASSYRTGGTGELFF
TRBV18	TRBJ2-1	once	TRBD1	TGTGCCAGCGCAAAGGGACAGAGTGATGAGCAGTTCTTC	CASAKGQSDEQFF
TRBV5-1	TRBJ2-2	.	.	TGCGCCAGCAGCTCGGAGGGCCAGGGTAACACCGGGGAGCTGTTTTTT	CASSSEGQGNTGELFF
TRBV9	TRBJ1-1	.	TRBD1	TGTGCCAGCAGCGTAAATTCAGGGGGCGTCACTGAAGCTTTCTTT	CASSVNSGGVTEAFF
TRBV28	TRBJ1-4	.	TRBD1	TGTGCCAGCAGTTCCCCAAGGGGGCCAACTAATGAAAAACTGTTTTTT	CASSSPRGPTNEKLFF
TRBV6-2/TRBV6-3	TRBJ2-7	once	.	TGTGCCAGCAGTTCGCGCGGCTCCGAGCAGTACTTC	CASSSRGSEQYF
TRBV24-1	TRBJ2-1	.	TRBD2	TGTGCCACCAGTGATTTCCCTACGGGAGGCAATGAGCAGTTCTTC	CATSDFPTGGNEQFF
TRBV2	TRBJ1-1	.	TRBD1	TGTGCCAGCCTTGGGGGAGGACAGGGTAACACTGAAGCTTTCTTT	CASLGGGQGNTEAFF
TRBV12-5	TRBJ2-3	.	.	TGTGCTAGTGGGGGCCCGGCGGTTTCAGATACGCAGTATTTT	CASGGPAVSDTQYF
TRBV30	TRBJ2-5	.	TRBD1	TGTGCCTGGAGTGGAGGGGGCGCGGAGACCCAGTACTTC	CAWSGGGAETQYF
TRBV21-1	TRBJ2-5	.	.	TGTGCCAGCAGCAATCTCGGACAGTTGGAAGAGACCCAGTACTTC	CASSNLGQLEETQYF
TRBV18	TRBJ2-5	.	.	TGTGCCAGCTCTTTATCACCATTAGTCCACTCATCGGAGCGAGAGACCCAGTACTTC	CASSLSPLVHSSERETQYF
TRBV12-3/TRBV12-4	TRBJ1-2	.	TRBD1	TGTGCCAGCAGAAACAGGGGCAACGGCGGCTACACCTTC	CASRNRGNGGYTF
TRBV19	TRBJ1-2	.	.	TGTGCCAGTATCGGCGAAGGCACTAACTATGGCTACACCTTC	CASIGEGTNYGYTF
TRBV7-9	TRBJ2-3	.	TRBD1	TGTGCCAGCAGCCTCGACAGGGGGACAGATACGCAGTATTTT	CASSLDRGTDTQYF
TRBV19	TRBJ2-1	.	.	TGTGCCAGTAGTCTCCCGGGGCCCTACAATGAGCAGTTCTTC	CASSLPGPYNEQFF
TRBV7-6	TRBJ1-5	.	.	TGTGCCAGCAGCTTATTGGACAGATATCAGCCCCAGCATTTT	CASSLLDRYQPQHF
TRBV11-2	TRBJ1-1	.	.	TGTGCCAGCAGCCCTACAGGGCTAGCTTTCTTT	CASSPTGLAFF
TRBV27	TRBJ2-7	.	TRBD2	TGTGCCAGCAGTTTATCGCGGGGGGCGAGCTACGAGCAGTACTTC	CASSLSRGASYEQYF
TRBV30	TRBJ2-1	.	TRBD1	TGTGCCTGGAGTCTGGGTGGACAGGGGGCCAATGAGCAGTTCTTC	CAWSLGGQGANEQFF
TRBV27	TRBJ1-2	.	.	TGTGCCAGCAGTCCCCAGGGACGGGGAACCTATGGCTACACCTTC	CASSPQGRGTYGYTF
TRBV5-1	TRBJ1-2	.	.	TGCGCCAGCAGCTTGGACAGGGCCCTCGCTAACTATGGCTACACCTTC	CASSLDRALANYGYTF
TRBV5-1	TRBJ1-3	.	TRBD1	TGCGCCAGCAGCCCGAGGACAGGGGGCTCTGGAAACACCATATATTTT	CASSPRTGGSGNTIYF
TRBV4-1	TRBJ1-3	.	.	TGCGCCAGCAGCCAAGTGAACTTTGTAGGGCCCTCTGGAAACACCATATATTTT	CASSQVNFVGPSGNTIYF
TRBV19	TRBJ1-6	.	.	TGTGCCAGTAGTGCCCGGGACACAAGGAATTCACCCCTCCACTTT	CASSARDTRNSPLHF
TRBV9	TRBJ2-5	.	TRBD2	TGTGCCAGCAGCGCTGGTAGCGGGGGGGCAACGCGGGAGACCCAGTACTTC	CASSAGSGGATRETQYF
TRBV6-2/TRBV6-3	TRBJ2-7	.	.	TGTGCCAGCAGTTGGCAGGGCTACGAGCAGTACTTC	CASSWQGYEQYF
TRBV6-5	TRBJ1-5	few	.	TGTGCCAGCAGTCCGGACAGCAATCAGCCCCAGCATTTT	CASSPDSNQPQHF
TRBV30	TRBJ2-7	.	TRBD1	TGTGCCTGGAGTGTAGGGACAGGGAGCTACGAGCAGTACTTC	CAWSVGTGSYEQYF
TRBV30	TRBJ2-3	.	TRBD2	TGTGCCTGGAGTGTAAGGGTAGCGGGGGGAAGAGATACGCAGTATTTT	CAWSVRVAGGRDTQYF
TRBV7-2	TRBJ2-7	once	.	TGTGCCAGCAGCTTAGCGACAGCCTACGAGCAGTACTTC	CASSLATAYEQYF
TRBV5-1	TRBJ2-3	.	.	TGCGCCAGCAGCCTGGGGACTTTAGTCTCAGATACGCAGTATTTT	CASSLGTLVSDTQYF
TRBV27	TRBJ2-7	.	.	TGTGCCAGCAGCGCCCTTTCCGTATTTGCACCCTACGAGCAGTACTTC	CASSALSVFAPYEQYF
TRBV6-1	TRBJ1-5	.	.	TGTGCCAGCAGTGAACCATCAGGGCTTGGGCAGCCCCAGCATTTT	CASSEPSGLGQPQHF